This T cell receptor beta chain was documented in a study of cytomegalovirus exposure and HLA in healthy donors. Broader study findings: There were some V segments, including TRBV6-2 and TRBV6-3, excluded as indistinguishable.

Concerning this clone: Its antigen is currently unknown.

Trimming pared 2 bases from V and 5 bases from J, leaving 15 bases between. CDR3 length: 15 residues. Germline V lookup: CDR1 LNHDA, CDR2 SQIVND (reference sequence). The PCR employed 60 Vbeta primers together with 13 Jbeta primers. TCRdb keeps only in-frame clones here, not all; method: immunoSEQ multiplex PCR. Of about 150,000 clones listed, over 80% are singletons. The TCR sequence derives from a boy between 2 and 15 years old in good health and CMV-seronegative. Sequenced sample: PBMCs. The rearrangement joins TRBV19 to TRBJ2-5, with a weak D call TRBD2 (7 bases). In DNA form, the CDR3 reads TGTGCCAGTAGTATATGGAGGGGGGGGCCGGAGACCCAGTACTTC. Amino acids: CASSIWRGGPETQYF.